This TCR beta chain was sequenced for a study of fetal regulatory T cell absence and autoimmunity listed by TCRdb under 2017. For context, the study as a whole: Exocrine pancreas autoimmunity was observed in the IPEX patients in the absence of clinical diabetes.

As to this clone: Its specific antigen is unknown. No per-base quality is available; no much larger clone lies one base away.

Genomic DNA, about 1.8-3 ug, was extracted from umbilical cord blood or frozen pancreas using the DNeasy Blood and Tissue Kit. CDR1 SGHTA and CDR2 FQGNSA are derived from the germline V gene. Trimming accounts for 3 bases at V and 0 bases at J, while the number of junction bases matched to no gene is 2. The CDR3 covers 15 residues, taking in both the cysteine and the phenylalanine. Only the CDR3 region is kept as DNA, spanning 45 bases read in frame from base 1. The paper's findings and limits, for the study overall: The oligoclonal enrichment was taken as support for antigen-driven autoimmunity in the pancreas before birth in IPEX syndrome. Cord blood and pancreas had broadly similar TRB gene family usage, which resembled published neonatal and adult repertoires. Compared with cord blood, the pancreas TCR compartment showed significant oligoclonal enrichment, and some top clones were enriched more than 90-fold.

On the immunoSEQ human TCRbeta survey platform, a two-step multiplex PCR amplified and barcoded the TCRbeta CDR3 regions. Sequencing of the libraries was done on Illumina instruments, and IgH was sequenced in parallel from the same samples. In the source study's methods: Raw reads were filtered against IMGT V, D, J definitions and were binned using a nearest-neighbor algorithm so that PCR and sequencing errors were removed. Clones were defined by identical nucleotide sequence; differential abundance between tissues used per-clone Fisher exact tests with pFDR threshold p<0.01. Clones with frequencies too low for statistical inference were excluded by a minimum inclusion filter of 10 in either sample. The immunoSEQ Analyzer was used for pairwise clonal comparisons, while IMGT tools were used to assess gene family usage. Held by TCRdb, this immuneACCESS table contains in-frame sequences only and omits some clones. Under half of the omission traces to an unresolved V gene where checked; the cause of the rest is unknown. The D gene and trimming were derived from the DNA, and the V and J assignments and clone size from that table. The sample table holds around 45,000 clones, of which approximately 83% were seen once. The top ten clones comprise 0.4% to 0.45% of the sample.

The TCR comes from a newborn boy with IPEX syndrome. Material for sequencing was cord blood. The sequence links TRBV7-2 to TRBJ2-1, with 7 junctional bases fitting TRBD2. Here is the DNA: TGTGCCAGCAGCTTTAGCGGGCTCTCCTACAATGAGCAGTTCTTC. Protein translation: CASSFSGLSYNEQFF.